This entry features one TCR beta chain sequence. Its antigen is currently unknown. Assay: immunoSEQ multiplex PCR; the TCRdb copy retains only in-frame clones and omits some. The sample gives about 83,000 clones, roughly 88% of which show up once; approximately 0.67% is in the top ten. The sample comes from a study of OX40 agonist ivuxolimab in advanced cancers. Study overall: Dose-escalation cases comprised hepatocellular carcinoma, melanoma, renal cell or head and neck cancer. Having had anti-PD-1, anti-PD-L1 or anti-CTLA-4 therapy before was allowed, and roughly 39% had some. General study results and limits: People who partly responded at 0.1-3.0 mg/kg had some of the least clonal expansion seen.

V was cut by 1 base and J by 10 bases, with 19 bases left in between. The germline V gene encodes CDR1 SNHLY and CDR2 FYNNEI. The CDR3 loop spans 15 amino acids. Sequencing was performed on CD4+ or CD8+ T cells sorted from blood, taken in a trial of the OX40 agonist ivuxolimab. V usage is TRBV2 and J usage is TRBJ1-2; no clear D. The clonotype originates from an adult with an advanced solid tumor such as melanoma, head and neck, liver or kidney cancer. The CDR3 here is CASSEGVVVVGNYTF. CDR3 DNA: TGTGCCAGCAGTGAAGGAGTGGTGGTGGTGGGGAACTACACCTTC.